One and the same sample provided the 27 T cell receptor beta chains below, sequenced in a study of T cells in Graves' hyperthyroidism and ophthalmopathy. The TCR beta CDR3 regions underwent amplification using RNA transcripts as the source. The HTBI primer set drove a first-round RT-PCR of the TCR CDR3. TCRdb passed the multiplex PCR reads through MiXCR, listing each CDR3 protein once. The table lists roughly 350,000 distinct CDR3 sequences, roughly 13% of them singletons, with approximately 35% in the top ten. The sequenced sample was blood. The receptors were gathered from a woman aged 40-49 years with Graves' ophthalmopathy.

There are many counts of this clonotype. V usage is TRBV20-1 and J usage is TRBJ1-1; D gene ambiguous. This CDR3 is built from 13 residues. In germline, CDR1 is DFQATT, CDR2 SNEGSKA (reference sequence). The V end lost 5 bases, the J end lost 1 base, and 11 bases lay between the germline ends. The CDR3 region has the DNA TGCAGTGCTTCCTCAGCGCCGAACACTGAAGCTTTCTTT. This sequence encodes CSASSAPNTEAFF.

This clonotype has a handful of counts. The rearrangement uses TRBV7-9 and TRBJ2-4; weak D call: TRBD2 (5 bases). This CDR3 is built from 17 residues. Germline V CDR1 and CDR2: SEHNR, FQNEAQ (reference sequence). V lost 5 bases and J 8 bases, leaving 25 bases between the germline ends. This CDR3 is CASSPNSKILRRDIQYF. The CDR3 nucleotides are TGTGCCAGCAGCCCAAACTCCAAAATTCTACGGCGGGACATTCAGTACTTC.

This clonotype was counted many times. The chain couples TRBV20-1 to TRBJ1-2; TRBD1 matches 10 bases. Per the germline V gene, CDR1 is DFQATT and CDR2 is SNEGSKA (reference sequence). V dropped 1 base and J dropped 4; count of bases not matched to a gene: 3. The CDR3 loop spans 14 amino acids. CDR3 sequence (DNA): TGCAGTGCTAGAGGGGACAGGGGTCTCTATGGCTACACCTTC. Its translation is CSARGDRGLYGYTF.

The rearrangement uses TRBV25-1 and TRBJ2-6; TRBD1 aligns across 7 bases. Per the germline V gene, CDR1 is MGHDK and CDR2 is SYGVNS. The length of the CDR3 is 19 residues. Germline trimming cut 2 bases from V and 2 bases from J; bases unmatched to any gene: 12. The CDR3 DNA reads as TGTGCCAGCAGTGAAACCCGACAGGGAGTAGGCCCTGGGGCCAACGTCCTGACTTTC. Translated: CASSETRQGVGPGANVLTF.

At least ten counts were recorded for this clonotype. The rearrangement joins TRBV20-1 to TRBJ2-7, with 7 bases aligning to TRBD1. Germline lookup yields CDR1 DFQATT and CDR2 SNEGSKA (reference sequence). This CDR3 has 12 amino acids. V gave up 2 bases and J gave up 3 bases; unmatched junction bases: 1. This CDR3 reads CSARRDSYEQYF. The CDR3 DNA sequence: TGCAGTGCTAGAAGGGACAGCTACGAGCAGTACTTC.

This clonotype was counted ten times or more. The chain couples TRBV10-3 to TRBJ2-3; 15 bases map to TRBD2. The V and J ends lost 2 bases and 3 bases, in that order; junction bases with no gene match: 6. CDR3 size: 18 residues. Germline values: CDR1 ENHRY, CDR2 SYGVKD. The DNA for the CDR3 is TGTGCCATCAGTGAGCCAGGGACTAGCGGGAGGAGGACAGATACGCAGTATTTT. Its protein is CAISEPGTSGRRTDTQYF.

This clonotype occurred once. The V gene is TRBV20-1, the J gene TRBJ1-6; maybe TRBD1 (6 bases). Per the germline V gene, CDR1 is DFQATT and CDR2 is SNEGSKA (reference sequence). The CDR3 consists of 15 residues. Trimming shortened V by 3 bases and J by 10 bases, and 19 bases separated the two germline ends. The CDR3 sequence is CSARGRGAENSPLHF. DNA for the CDR3: TGCAGTGCTAGGGGGCGGGGGGCGGAAAACTCACCCCTCCACTTT.

The rearrangement joins TRBV10-3 to TRBJ2-7; 8 bases fit TRBD1. The V and J ends lost 0 bases and 4 bases, in that order; junction bases with no gene match: 8. Looked up from germline, CDR1 is ENHRY and CDR2 is SYGVKD. There are 16 residues in the CDR3. CDR3: CAISESSWDRHYEQYF. The DNA of the CDR3 is TGTGCCATCAGTGAGTCGTCCTGGGACAGGCATTACGAGCAGTACTTC.

The CDR3 spells CASSPQGPLRDTQYF. The CDR3 bases are TGTGCCAGCAGTCCACAGGGACCGTTACGGGATACGCAGTATTTT. The rearrangement uses TRBV27 and TRBJ2-3, with D possibly TRBD1 on 6 matching bases. Germline CDR1 and CDR2: MNHEY and SMNVEV (reference sequence). V was trimmed by 5 bases and J by 6 bases, leaving 18 bases between them. The CDR3 is made up of 15 amino acids.

This rearrangement joins TRBV29-1 to TRBJ1-4; D is possibly TRBD1 (5 bases). CDR1 and CDR2 from the germline V gene are SQVTM and ANQGSEA. This CDR3 contains 14 residues. V was clipped by 6 bases and J by 2 bases, with 13 bases between them. The CDR3 reads CSVGRGTTNEKLFF. Here the CDR3 DNA reads TGCAGCGTGGGGCGGGGGACTACTAATGAAAAACTGTTTTTT.

This clonotype was recorded many times. The chain uses TRBV11-2 and TRBJ2-1; 7 bases are shared with TRBD2. J gave up 7 bases and V 1 base, and 19 bases lay outside the gene matches. CDR1 is SGHAT, CDR2 FQNNGV, per germline. The CDR3 runs to 19 residues. CDR3 sequence reads: CASSLARSPGLRLGNEQFF. In DNA, the CDR3 is TGTGCCAGCAGCTTAGCCCGATCTCCGGGACTACGGCTGGGGAATGAGCAGTTCTTC.

This clonotype was detected ten times or more. This sequence joins TRBV3-1 and TRBJ1-2; D perhaps matches TRBD1 (6 bases). Germline V lookup: CDR1 LGHDT, CDR2 YNNKEL (reference sequence). Trimming shortened V by 4 bases and J by 4 bases, and 19 bases separated the two germline ends. The CDR3 length is 16 residues. The CDR3 sequence: CASSPTAQTGPYGYTF. DNA for the CDR3: TGTGCCAGCAGCCCCACAGCTCAGACAGGCCCCTATGGCTACACCTTC. Together with reference TRBV3-1 and TRBJ1-2, the CDR3 gives the full variable domain: DTAVSQTPKYLVTQMGNDKSIKCEQNLGHDTMYWYKQDSKKFLKIMFSYNNKELIINETVPNRFSPKSPDKAHLNLHINSLELGDSAVYFCASSPTAQTGPYGYTFGSGTRLTVV.

Concerning this clonotype: This may come from a read error, since a much larger clone is one base off. This sequence joins TRBV15 and TRBJ1-2; D uncertain. The germline V gene has CDR1 LNHNV and CDR2 YYDKDF (reference sequence). The CDR3 sequence is 13 residues long. Deletions cut 0 bases from V and 8 bases from J, with 10 bases between. The CDR3 coding sequence is TGTGCCACCAGCAGAGATGGAACCAGGGGCTACACCTTC. Residues: CATSRDGTRGYTF.

This clonotype was recorded at least ten times. The chain links TRBV6-2 or TRBV6-3 to TRBJ2-7; a possible D gene is TRBD1 (6 bases). V lost 0 bases and J lost 3, with 15 bases in between. This CDR3 comprises 16 residues. CDR1 and CDR2 (germline): MNHEY, SVGEGT. CDR3 sequence (DNA): TGTGCCAGCAGTTACTCGAGAGAGAGACAGGACTACGAGCAGTACTTC. Its translation is CASSYSRERQDYEQYF.

This clonotype was recorded at least ten times. The chain carries TRBV11-2 and TRBJ2-3, with D hard to call. The CDR3 is 16 amino acids. Per germline, CDR1 SGHAT and CDR2 FQNNGV. Trimming pared 6 bases from V and 0 bases from J, leaving 16 bases between. The CDR3 DNA is TGTGCCAGCAGAACCTCCCTGGCGGATAGCACAGATACGCAGTATTTT. Amino acid sequence: CASRTSLADSTDTQYF.

This clonotype turned up a few times. V gene TRBV3-1 combines with J gene TRBJ2-5, with D uncertain. CDR1 and CDR2 (germline): LGHDT, YNNKEL (reference sequence). The ends were cut back, 0 bases at V and 5 bases at J, with 16 bases in the middle. This CDR3 region has 16 residues. The CDR3 loop is CASSQDRRQGLETQYF. The CDR3 DNA reads as TGTGCCAGCAGCCAAGATAGGCGGCAAGGGCTGGAGACCCAGTACTTC.

This clonotype was counted ten times or more. The CDR3 coding sequence is TGTGCCAGCAGCCCCGGACTAGCGTCTGCAGAGACCCAGTACTTC. It is translated as CASSPGLASAETQYF. This chain links TRBV7-9 with TRBJ2-5; 9 bases are shared with TRBD2. V lost 5 bases to trimming and J lost 4 bases; unmatched junction nucleotides: 8. The CDR3 has 15 residues. Looked up from germline, CDR1 is SEHNR and CDR2 is FQNEAQ (reference sequence).

This clonotype was seen more than once but under ten times. The chain uses TRBV27 and TRBJ2-7; TRBD1 aligns across 9 bases. CDR3 length equals 14 residues. Germline lookup yields CDR1 MNHEY and CDR2 SMNVEV (reference sequence). Trimming cost V 10 bases and J 3 bases; bases outside gene matches: 10. The CDR3 DNA reads TGTGCCACAAGTCTGAGGACAGGGGTCTACGAGCAGTACTTC. As protein: CATSLRTGVYEQYF.

This clonotype has a count of ten or more. This chain links TRBV27 with TRBJ2-7; D is unresolved. V dropped 3 bases and J dropped 0 bases, with 9 bases sitting between them. This CDR3 is 14 amino acids long. Germline CDR1 MNHEY, CDR2 SMNVEV (reference sequence). The CDR3 DNA reads TGTGCCAGCAGTTTGTATGTGGGCTCCTACGAGCAGTACTTC. Encoded protein: CASSLYVGSYEQYF.

In its sample, this clonotype was seen a few times. This chain uses TRBV5-6 with TRBJ1-2; tentatively, D is TRBD1 (6 bases). Germline values: CDR1 SGHDT, CDR2 YYEEEE. Between the trimmed V and J ends, which lost 4 bases and 4 bases, there was a span of 17 bases. This CDR3 region has 15 residues. The CDR3 loop reads CASSTRGGAGYGYTF. CDR3 bases: TGTGCCAGCAGCACCCGGGGGGGGGCCGGCTATGGCTACACCTTC.

This clonotype was seen a few times. The V and J genes are TRBV2 and TRBJ2-5, with 8 bases lining up with TRBD2. Germline V lookup: CDR1 SNHLY, CDR2 FYNNEI. V was pared by 7 bases and J by 2 bases, with 6 bases of the junction left unmatched. This CDR3 contains 14 residues. In DNA form, the CDR3 reads TGTGCCAGCACGGGGGGGGGGAGTCAAGAGACCCAGTACTTC. Its protein product is CASTGGGSQETQYF.

This clonotype was seen many times. The CDR3 loop is CASSATSGRTYEQYF. The CDR3 region has the DNA TGTGCCAGCAGTGCCACTAGCGGGAGAACCTACGAGCAGTACTTC. The genes are TRBV2 and TRBJ2-7; 11 bases align to TRBD2. Per germline, CDR1 SNHLY and CDR2 FYNNEI. The V segment lost 4 bases and the J segment 2 bases; nucleotides outside the gene matches: 4. This CDR3 is 15 amino acids long.

Ten or more counts support this clonotype. The rearrangement joins TRBV3-1 to TRBJ1-2; no firm D call. V was pared by 4 bases and J by 2 bases, with 20 bases between. CDR3 length: 17 residues. Germline V gives CDR1 LGHDT, CDR2 YNNKEL (reference sequence). The CDR3 loop reads CASSPRKNYEANYGYTF. CDR3 coding DNA: TGTGCCAGCAGCCCTCGGAAAAATTACGAGGCGAACTATGGCTACACCTTC.

In this sample, this clonotype turned up many times. The rearrangement links TRBV27 to TRBJ2-3; 7 nucleotides align to TRBD2. This CDR3 is 14 amino acids long. V was clipped by 6 bases and J by 0 bases; unmatched bases: 3. Per the germline V gene, CDR1 is MNHEY and CDR2 is SMNVEV (reference sequence). CDR3 amino acids: CASSVSGSTDTQYF. The CDR3 DNA reads as TGTGCCAGCAGCGTTAGCGGGAGCACAGATACGCAGTATTTT.

The chain joins TRBV19 to TRBJ2-5, with 10 bases identical to TRBD2. This CDR3 contains 15 residues. V lost 4 bases, J lost 3 bases, and 5 bases stayed unmatched. Germline V gene lookup returns CDR1 LNHDA and CDR2 SQIVND (reference sequence). The CDR3 nucleotides are TGTGCCAGTAGTACGGGGACTAGCGAAAAAGAGACCCAGTACTTC. Translating gives CASSTGTSEKETQYF.

The chain links TRBV12-3 or TRBV12-4 to TRBJ2-1; 8 nucleotides match TRBD2. The CDR3 runs 13 residues. V lost 4 bases, J lost 15 bases, and 11 bases stayed unmatched. The chain's CDR3 is CASSYSRTSLWFF. In DNA form, the CDR3 reads TGTGCCAGCAGTTACTCAAGGACTAGCCTTTGGTTCTTC.

This clonotype was detected ten times or more. V is TRBV11-2 and J is TRBJ2-5, with a weak D call TRBD2 (5 bases). Trimming pared 1 base from V and 7 bases from J, leaving 22 bases between. The CDR3 runs to 17 residues. In germline, CDR1 is SGHAT, CDR2 FQNNGV. The CDR3 nucleotides are TGTGCCAGCAGCTTAGCCCCCCACCGGGCCCTGGGGAGGACCCAGTACTTC. As protein: CASSLAPHRALGRTQYF.